This T cell receptor beta chain was sequenced for a study of shared clonotypes between healthy human individuals. Clones were sequenced by immunoSEQ multiplex PCR, and TCRdb holds only the in-frame ones, with some missing. Altogether some 2,400,000 clones are present, approximately 96% being singletons, with the ten largest covering around 0.13%. Per germline, CDR1 SGDLS and CDR2 YYNGEE. Germline trimming cut 2 bases from V and 3 bases from J; bases unmatched to any gene: 0. The CDR3 runs 15 residues. The chain is built from TRBV9 and TRBJ2-2; 11 nucleotides agree with TRBD2. The receptor was isolated from a man younger than 35 in good health. Sequencing was performed on naive CD4+ T cells sorted from blood. This sample's subset: CD45RA+ positively selected. The CDR3 region is CASSVTSGDTGELFF. In DNA, the CDR3 is TGTGCCAGCAGCGTGACTAGCGGGGACACCGGGGAGCTGTTTTTT.